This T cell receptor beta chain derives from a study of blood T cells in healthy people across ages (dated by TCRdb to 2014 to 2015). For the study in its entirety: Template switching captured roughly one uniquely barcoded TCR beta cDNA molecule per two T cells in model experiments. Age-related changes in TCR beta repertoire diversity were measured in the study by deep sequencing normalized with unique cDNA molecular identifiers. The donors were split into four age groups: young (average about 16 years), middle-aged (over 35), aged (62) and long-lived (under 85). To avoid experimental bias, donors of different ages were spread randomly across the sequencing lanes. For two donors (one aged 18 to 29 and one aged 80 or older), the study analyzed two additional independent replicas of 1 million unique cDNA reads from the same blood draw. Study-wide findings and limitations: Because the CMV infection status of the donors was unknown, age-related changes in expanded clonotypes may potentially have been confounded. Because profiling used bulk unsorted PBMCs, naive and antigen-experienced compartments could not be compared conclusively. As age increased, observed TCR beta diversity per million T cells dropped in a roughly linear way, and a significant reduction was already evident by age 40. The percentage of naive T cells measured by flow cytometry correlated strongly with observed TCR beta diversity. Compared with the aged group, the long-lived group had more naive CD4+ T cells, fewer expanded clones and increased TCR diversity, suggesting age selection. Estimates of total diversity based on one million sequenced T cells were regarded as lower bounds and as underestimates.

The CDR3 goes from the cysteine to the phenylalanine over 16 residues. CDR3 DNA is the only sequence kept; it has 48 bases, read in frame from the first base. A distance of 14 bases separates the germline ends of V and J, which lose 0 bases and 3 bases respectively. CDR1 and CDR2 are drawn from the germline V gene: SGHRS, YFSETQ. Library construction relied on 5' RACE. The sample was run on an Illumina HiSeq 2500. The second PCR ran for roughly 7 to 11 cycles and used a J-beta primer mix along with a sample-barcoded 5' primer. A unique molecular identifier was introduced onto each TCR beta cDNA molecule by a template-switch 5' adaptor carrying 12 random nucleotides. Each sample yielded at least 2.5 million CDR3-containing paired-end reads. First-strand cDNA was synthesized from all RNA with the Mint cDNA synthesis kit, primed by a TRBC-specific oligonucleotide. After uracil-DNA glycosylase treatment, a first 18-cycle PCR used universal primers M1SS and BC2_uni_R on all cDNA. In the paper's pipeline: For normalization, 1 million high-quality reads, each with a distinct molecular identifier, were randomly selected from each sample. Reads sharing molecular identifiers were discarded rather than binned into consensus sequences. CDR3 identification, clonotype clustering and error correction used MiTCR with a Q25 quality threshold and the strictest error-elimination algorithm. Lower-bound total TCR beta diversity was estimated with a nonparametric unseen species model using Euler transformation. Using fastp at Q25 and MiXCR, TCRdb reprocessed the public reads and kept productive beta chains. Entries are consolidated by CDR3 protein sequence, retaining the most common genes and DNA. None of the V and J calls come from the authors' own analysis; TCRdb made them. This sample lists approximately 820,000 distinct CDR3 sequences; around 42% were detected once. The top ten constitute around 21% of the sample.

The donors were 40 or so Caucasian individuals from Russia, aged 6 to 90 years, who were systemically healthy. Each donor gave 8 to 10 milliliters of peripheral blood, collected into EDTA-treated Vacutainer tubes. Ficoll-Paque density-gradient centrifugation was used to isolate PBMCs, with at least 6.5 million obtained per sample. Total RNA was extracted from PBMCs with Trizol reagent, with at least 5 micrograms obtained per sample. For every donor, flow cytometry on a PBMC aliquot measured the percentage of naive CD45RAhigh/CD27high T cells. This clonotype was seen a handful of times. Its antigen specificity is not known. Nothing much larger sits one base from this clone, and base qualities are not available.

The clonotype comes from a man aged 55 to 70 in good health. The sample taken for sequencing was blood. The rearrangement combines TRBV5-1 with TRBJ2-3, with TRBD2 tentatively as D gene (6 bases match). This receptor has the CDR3 CASSLDTGLQTDTQYF. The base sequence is TGCGCCAGCAGCTTGGATACGGGACTCCAGACAGATACGCAGTATTTT. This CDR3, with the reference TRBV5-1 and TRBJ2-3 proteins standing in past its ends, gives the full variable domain KAGVTQTPRYLIKTRGQQVTLSCSPISGHRSVSWYQQTPGQGLQFLFEYFSETQRNKGNFPGRFSGRQFSNSRSEMNVSTLELGDSALYLCASSLDTGLQTDTQYFGPGTRLTVL.